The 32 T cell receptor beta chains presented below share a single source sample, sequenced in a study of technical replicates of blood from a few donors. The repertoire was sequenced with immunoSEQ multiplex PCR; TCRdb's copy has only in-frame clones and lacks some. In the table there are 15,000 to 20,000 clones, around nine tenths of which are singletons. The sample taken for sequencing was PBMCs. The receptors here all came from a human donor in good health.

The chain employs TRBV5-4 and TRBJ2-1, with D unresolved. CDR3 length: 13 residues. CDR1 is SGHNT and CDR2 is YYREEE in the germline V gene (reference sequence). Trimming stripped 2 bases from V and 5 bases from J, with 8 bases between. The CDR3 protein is CASSFSLDNEQFF. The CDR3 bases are TGTGCCAGCAGCTTCAGTTTGGACAATGAGCAGTTCTTC.

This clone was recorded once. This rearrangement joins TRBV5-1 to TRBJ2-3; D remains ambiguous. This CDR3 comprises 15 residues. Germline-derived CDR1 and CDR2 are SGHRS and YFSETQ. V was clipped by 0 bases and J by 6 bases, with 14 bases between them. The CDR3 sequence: CASSLDGKESDTQYF. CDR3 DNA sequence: TGCGCCAGCAGCTTGGACGGAAAGGAGTCGGATACGCAGTATTTT. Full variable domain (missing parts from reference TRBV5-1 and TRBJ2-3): KAGVTQTPRYLIKTRGQQVTLSCSPISGHRSVSWYQQTPGQGLQFLFEYFSETQRNKGNFPGRFSGRQFSNSRSEMNVSTLELGDSALYLCASSLDGKESDTQYFGPGTRLTVL.

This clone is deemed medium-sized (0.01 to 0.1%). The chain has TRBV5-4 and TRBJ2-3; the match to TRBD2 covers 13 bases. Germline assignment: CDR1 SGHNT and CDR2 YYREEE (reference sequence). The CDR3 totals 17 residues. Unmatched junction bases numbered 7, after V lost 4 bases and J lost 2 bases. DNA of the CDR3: TGTGCCAGCAGCGTGAGACTAGCGGGAGGTCCCACAGATACGCAGTATTTT. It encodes CASSVRLAGGPTDTQYF.

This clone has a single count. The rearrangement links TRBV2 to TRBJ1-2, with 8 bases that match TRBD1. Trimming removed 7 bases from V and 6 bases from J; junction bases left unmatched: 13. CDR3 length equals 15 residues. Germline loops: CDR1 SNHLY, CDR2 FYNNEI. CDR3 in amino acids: CASTRAGQGLNGYTF. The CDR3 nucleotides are TGTGCCAGCACCCGAGCCGGACAGGGTCTAAATGGCTACACCTTC.

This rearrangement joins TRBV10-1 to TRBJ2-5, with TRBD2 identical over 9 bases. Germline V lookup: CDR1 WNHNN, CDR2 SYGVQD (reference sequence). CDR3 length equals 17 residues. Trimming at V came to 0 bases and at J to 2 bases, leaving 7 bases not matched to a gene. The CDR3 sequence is CASSESQGGRVQETQYF. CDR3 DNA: TGCGCCAGCAGTGAGTCACAGGGCGGGAGGGTACAAGAGACCCAGTACTTC.

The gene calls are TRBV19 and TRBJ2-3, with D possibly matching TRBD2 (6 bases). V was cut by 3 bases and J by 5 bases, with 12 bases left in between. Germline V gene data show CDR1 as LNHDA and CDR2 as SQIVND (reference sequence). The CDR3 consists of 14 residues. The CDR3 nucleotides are TGTGCCAGTAGTATTCGGGACTTTGGAGATACGCAGTATTTT. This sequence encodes CASSIRDFGDTQYF.

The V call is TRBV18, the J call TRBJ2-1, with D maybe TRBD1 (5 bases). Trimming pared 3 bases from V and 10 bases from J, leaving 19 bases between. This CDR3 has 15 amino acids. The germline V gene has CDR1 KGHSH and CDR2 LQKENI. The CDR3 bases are TGTGCCAGCTCACCCAATCAGGGCCCCCTTGGAGAGCAGTTCTTC. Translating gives CASSPNQGPLGEQFF.

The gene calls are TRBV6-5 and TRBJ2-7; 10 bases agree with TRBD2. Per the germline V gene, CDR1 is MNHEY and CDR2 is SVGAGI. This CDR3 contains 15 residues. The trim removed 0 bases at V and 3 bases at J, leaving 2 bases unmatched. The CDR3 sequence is CASSYSRLAGYEQYF. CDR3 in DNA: TGTGCCAGCAGTTACTCGAGACTAGCGGGCTACGAGCAGTACTTC.

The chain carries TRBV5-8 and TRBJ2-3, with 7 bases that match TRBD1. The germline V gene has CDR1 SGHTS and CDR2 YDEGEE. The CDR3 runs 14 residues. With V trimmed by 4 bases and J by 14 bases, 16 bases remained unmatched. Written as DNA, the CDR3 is TGTGCCAGCAGCCACCGGGACAGAGATGTTGTTGGGTATTTT. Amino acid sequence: CASSHRDRDVVGYF.

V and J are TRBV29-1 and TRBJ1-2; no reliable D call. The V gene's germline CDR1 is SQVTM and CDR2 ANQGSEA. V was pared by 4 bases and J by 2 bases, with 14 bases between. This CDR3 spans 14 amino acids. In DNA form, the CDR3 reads TGCAGCGTTGGCGGGGTAAGGGAAAACTATGGCTACACCTTC. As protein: CSVGGVRENYGYTF.

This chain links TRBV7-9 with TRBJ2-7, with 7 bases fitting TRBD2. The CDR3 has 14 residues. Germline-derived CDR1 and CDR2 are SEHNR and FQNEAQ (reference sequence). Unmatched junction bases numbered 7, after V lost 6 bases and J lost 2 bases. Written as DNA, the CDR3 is TGTGCCAGCAGGGGAAGCGGGGCCACCTACGAGCAGTACTTC. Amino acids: CASRGSGATYEQYF.

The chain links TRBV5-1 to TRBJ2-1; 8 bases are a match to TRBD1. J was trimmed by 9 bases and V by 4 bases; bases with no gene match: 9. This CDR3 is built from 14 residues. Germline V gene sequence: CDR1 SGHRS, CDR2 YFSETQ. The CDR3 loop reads CASSSQTGVGEQFF. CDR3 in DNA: TGCGCCAGCAGCAGCCAGACAGGGGTTGGTGAGCAGTTCTTC.

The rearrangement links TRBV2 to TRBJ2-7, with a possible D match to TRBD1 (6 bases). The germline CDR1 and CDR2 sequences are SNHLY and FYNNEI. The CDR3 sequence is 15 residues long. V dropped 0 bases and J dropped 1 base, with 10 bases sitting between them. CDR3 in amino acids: CASSEAPTGSYEQYF. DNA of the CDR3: TGTGCCAGCAGTGAAGCCCCGACAGGTTCCTACGAGCAGTACTTC.

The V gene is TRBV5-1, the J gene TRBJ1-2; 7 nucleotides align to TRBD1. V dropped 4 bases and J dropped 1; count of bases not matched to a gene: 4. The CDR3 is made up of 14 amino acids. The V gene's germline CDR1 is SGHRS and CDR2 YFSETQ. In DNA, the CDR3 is TGCGCCAGCAGCGGGGGACAGTTTAACTATGGCTACACCTTC. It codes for CASSGGQFNYGYTF.

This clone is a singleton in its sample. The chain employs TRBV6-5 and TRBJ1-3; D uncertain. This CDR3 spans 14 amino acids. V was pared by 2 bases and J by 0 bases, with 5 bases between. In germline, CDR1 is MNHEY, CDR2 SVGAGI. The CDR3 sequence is CASSYDISGNTIYF. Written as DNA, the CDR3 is TGTGCCAGCAGTTACGACATCTCTGGAAACACCATATATTTT.

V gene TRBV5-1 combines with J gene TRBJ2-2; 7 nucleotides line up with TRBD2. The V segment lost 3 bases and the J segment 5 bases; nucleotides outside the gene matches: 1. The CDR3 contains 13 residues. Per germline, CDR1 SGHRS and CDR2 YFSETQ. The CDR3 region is CASSWEGTGELFF. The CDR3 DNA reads TGCGCCAGCAGCTGGGAGGGGACCGGGGAGCTGTTTTTT.

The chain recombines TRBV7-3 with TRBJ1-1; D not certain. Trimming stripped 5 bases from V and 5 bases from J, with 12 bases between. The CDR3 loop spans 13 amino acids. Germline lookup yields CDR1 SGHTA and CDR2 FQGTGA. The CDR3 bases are TGTGCCAGCAGCCCCTCAAGCTCGACTGAAGCTTTCTTT. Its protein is CASSPSSSTEAFF.

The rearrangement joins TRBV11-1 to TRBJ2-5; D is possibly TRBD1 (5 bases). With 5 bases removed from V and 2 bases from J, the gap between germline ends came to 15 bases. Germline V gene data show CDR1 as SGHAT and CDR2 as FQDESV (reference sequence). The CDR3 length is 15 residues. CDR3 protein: CASSAVQVSQETQYF. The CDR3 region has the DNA TGTGCCAGCAGCGCCGTACAGGTTTCTCAAGAGACCCAGTACTTC.

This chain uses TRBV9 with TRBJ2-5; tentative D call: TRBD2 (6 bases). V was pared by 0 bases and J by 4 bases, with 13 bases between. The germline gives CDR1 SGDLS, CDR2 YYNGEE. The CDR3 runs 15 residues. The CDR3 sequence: CASSVAPSEGETQYF. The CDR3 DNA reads TGTGCCAGCAGCGTAGCCCCTAGCGAGGGAGAGACCCAGTACTTC.

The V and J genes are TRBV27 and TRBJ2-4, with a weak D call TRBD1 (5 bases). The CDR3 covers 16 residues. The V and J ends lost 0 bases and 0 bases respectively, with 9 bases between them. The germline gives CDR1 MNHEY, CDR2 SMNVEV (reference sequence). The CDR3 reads CASSLSVGVAKNIQYF. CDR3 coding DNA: TGTGCCAGCAGTTTATCGGTAGGGGTAGCCAAAAACATTCAGTACTTC.

The CDR3 nucleotides read TGTGCCAGCACTCACAAGGGGGGGACTGAAGCTTTCTTT. The encoded protein is CASTHKGGTEAFF. The chain links TRBV7-9 to TRBJ1-1, with D possibly being TRBD1 (6 bases). CDR1 is SEHNR and CDR2 is FQNEAQ in the germline V gene (reference sequence). V dropped 7 bases and J dropped 5 bases, with 14 bases sitting between them. The CDR3 spans 13 residues.

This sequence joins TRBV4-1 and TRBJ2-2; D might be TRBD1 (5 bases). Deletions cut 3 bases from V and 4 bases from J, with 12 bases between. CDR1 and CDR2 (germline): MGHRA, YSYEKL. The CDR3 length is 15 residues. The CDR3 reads CASSQGLRGTGELFF. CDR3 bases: TGCGCCAGCAGCCAGGGCCTTAGGGGCACCGGGGAGCTGTTTTTT.

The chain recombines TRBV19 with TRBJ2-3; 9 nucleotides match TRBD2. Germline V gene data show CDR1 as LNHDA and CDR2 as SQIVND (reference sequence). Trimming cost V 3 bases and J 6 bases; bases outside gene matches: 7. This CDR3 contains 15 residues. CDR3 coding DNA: TGTGCCAGTAGTATTACCCTAGCGGGACGGGATACGCAGTATTTT. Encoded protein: CASSITLAGRDTQYF.

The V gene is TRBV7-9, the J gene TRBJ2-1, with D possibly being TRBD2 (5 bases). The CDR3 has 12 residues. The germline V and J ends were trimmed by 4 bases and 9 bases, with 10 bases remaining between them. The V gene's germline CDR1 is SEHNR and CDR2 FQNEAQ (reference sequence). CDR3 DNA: TGTGCCAGCAGCTCTGAGCGGAGTGAGCAGTTCTTC. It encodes CASSSERSEQFF. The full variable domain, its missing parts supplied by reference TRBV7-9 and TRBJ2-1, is DTGVSQNPRHKITKRGQNVTFRCDPISEHNRLYWYRQTLGQGPEFLTYFQNEAQLEKSRLLSDRFSAERPKGSFSTLEIQRTEQGDSAMYLCASSSERSEQFFGPGTRLTVL.

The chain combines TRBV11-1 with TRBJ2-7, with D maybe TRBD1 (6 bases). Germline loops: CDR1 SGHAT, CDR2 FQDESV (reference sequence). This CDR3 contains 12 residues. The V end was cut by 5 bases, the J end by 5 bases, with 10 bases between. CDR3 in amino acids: CASSKNRDEQYF. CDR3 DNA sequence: TGTGCCAGCAGCAAAAACAGGGACGAGCAGTACTTC.

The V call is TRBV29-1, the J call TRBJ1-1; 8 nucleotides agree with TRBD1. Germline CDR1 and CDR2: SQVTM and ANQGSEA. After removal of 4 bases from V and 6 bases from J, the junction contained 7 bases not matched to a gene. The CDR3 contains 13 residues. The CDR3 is CSVGGQGGAEAFF. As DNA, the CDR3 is TGCAGCGTTGGAGGACAGGGAGGTGCTGAAGCTTTCTTT.

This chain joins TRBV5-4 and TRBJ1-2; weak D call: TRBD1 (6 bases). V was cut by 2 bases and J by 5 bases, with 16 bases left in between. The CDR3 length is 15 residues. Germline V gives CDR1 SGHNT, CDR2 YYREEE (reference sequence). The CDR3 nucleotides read TGTGCCAGCAGCTTTGCAGGGGAGATAGGATATGGCTACACCTTC. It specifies CASSFAGEIGYGYTF.

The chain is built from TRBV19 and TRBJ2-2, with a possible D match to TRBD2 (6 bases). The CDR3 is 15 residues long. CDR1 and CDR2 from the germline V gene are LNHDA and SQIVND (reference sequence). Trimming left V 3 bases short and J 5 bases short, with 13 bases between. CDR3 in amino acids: CASSMDSGGTGELFF. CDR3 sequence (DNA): TGTGCCAGTAGTATGGATAGCGGCGGGACCGGGGAGCTGTTTTTT. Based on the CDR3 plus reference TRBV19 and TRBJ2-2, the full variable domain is DGGITQSPKYLFRKEGQNVTLSCEQNLNHDAMYWYRQDPGQGLRLIYYSQIVNDFQKGDIAEGYSVSREKKESFPLTVTSAQKNPTAFYLCASSMDSGGTGELFFGEGSRLTVL.

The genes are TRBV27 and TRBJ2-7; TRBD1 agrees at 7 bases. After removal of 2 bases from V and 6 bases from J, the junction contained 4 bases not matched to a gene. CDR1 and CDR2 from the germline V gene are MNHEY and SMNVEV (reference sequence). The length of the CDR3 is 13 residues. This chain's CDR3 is CASSLEQGSEQYF. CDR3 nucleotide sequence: TGTGCCAGCAGTTTAGAACAGGGGTCCGAGCAGTACTTC.

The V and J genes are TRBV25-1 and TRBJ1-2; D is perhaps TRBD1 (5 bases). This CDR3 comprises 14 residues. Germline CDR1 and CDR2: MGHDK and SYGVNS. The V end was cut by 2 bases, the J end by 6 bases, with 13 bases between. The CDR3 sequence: CASSELQGLDGYTF. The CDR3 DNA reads TGTGCCAGCAGTGAACTTCAGGGACTGGATGGCTACACCTTC.

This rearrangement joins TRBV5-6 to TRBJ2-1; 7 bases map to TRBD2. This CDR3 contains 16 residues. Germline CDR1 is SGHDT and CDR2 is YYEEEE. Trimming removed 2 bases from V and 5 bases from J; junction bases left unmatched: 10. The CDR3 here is CASSFAAGTTNNEQFF. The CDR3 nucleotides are TGTGCCAGCAGCTTTGCTGCCGGGACTACAAACAATGAGCAGTTCTTC.

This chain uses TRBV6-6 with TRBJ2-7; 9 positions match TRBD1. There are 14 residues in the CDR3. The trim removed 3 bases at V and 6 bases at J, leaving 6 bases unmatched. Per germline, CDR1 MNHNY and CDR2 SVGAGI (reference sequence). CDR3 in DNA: TGTGCCAGCAGTTATTCAGGACAGGGGCGCGAGCAGTACTTC. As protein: CASSYSGQGREQYF.